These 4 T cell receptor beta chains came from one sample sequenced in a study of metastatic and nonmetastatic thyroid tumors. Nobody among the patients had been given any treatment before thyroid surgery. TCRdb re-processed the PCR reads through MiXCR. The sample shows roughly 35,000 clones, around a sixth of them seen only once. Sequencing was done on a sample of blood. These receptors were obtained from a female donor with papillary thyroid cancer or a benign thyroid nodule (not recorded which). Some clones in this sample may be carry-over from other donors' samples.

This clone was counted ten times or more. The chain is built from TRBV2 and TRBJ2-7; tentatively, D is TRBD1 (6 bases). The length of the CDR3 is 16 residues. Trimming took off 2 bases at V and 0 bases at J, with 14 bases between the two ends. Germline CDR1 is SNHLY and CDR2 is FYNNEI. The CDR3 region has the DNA TGTGCCAGCAGTGAATGGTCAGGGGCAGACTCCTACGAGCAGTACTTC. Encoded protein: CASSEWSGADSYEQYF.

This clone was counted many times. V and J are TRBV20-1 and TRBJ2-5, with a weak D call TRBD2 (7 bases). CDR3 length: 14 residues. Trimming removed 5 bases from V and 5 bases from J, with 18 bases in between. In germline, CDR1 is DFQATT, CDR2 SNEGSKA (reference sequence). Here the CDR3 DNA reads TGCAGTGCTTACCCGCACGGGGGGCGGGAGACCCAGTACTTC. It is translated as CSAYPHGGRETQYF.

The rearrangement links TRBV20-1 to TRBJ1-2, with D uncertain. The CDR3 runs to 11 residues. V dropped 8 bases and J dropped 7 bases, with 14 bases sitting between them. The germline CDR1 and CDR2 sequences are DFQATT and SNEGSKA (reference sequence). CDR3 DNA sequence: TGCAGTTCCCCCGTCTACGGTGGCTACACCTTC. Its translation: CSSPVYGGYTF.

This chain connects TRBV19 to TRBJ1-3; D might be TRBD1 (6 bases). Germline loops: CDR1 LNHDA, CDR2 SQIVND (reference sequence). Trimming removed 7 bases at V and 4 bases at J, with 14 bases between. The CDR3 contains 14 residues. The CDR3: CASIQQGGGNTIYF. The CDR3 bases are TGTGCCAGTATCCAACAGGGAGGCGGAAACACCATATATTTT.